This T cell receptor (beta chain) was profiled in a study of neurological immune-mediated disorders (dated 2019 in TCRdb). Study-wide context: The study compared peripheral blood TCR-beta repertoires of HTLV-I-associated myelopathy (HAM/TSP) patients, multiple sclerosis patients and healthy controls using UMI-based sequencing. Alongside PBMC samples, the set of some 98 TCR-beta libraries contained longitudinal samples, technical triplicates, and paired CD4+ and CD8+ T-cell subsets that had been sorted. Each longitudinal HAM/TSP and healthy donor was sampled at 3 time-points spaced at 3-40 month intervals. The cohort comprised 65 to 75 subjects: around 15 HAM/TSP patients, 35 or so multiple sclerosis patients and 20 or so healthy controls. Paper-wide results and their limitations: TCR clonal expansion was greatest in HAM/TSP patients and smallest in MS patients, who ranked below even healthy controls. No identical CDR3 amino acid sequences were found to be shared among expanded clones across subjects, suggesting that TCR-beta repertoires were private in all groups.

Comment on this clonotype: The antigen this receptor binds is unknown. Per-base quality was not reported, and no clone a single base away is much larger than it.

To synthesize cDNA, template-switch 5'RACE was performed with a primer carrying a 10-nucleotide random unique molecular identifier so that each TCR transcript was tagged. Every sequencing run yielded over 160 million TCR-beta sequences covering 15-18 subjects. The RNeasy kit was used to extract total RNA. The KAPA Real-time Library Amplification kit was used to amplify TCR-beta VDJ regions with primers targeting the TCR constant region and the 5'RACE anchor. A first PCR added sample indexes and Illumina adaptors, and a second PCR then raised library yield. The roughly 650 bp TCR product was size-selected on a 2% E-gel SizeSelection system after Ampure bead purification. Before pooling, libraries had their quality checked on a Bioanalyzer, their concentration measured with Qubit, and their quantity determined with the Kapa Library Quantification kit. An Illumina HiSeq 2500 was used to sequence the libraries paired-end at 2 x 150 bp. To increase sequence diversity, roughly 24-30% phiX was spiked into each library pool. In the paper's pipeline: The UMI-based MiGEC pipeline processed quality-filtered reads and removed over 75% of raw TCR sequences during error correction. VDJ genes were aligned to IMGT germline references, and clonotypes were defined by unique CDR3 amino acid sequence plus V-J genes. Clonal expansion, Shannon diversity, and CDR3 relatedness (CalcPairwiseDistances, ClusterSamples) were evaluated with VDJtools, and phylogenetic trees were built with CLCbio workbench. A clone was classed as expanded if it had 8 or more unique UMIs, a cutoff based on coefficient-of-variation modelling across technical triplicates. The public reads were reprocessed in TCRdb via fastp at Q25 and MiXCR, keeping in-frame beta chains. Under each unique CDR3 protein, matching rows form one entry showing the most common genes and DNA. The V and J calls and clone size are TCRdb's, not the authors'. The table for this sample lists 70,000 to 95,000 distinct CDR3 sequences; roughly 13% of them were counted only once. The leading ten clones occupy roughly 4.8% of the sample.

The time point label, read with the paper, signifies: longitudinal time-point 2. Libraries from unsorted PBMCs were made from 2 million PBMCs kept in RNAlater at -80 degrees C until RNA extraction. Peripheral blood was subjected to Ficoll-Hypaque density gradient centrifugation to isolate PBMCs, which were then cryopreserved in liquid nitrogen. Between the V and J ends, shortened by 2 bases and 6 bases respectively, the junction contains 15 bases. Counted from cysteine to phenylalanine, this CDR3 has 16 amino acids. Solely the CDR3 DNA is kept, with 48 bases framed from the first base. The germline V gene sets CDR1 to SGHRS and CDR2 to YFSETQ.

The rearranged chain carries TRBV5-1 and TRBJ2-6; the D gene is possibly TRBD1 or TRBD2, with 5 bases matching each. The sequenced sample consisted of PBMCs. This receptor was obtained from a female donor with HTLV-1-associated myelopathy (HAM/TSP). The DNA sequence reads TGCGCCAGCAGCTTAGGGACCCCTCCCGTGGCCAACGTCCTGACTTTC. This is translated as CASSLGTPPVANVLTF.